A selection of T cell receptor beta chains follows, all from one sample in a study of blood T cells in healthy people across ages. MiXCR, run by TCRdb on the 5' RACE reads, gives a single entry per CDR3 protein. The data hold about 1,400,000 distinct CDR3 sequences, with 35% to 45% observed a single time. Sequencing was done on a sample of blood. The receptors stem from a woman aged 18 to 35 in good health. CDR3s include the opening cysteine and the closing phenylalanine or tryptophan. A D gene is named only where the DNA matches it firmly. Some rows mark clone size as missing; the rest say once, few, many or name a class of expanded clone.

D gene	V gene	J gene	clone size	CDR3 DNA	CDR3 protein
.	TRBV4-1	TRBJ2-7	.	TGCGCCAGCAGCCAGAGAGTACTAGCTGACGAGCAGTACTTC	CASSQRVLADEQYF
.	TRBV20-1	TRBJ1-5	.	TGCAGTTCAGGAGCTAGCAATCAGCCCCAGCATTTT	CSSGASNQPQHF
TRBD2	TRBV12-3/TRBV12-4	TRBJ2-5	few	TGTGCCAGCAGAACCACTAGCGGGGGGGGAGAGACCCAGTACTTC	CASRTTSGGGETQYF
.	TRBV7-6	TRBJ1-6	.	TGTGCCAGCAGCTTAATCGCTCCTGTGGGCAGTGCCCTTAATTCACCCCTCCACTTT	CASSLIAPVGSALNSPLHF
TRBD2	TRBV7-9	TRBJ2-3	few	TGTGCCAGCAGCTCCACCTCGATGGGACTAGGAGTAGATACGCAGTATTTT	CASSSTSMGLGVDTQYF
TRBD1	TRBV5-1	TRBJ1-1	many	TGCGCCAGCAGCCGGGGGACAGGGAACACTGAAGCTTTCTTT	CASSRGTGNTEAFF
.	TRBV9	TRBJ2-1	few	TGTGCCAGCAGCCCCGGGACAAAAAACAATGAGCAGTTCTTC	CASSPGTKNNEQFF
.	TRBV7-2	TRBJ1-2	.	TGTGCCAGCAGCTTAGACGCAGCCGTAGAAGTGCGGGGCTACACCTTC	CASSLDAAVEVRGYTF
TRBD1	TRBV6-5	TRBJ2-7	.	TGTGCCAGCAGTTCGACCGGGACAGGCGTCTACGAGCAGTACTTC	CASSSTGTGVYEQYF
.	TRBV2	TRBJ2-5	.	TGTGCCAGCAAAAAGAGGGGCCAAGAGACCCAGTACTTC	CASKKRGQETQYF
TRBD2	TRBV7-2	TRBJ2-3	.	TGTGCCACCCAACGAGCGGGAGCAGATACGCAGTATTTT	CATQRAGADTQYF
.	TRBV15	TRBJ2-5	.	TGTGCCACCAGCAGAGATAGATTGGAGACCCAGTACTTC	CATSRDRLETQYF
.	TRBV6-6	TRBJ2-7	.	TGTGCCAGCAGCCGTCAAAGGGCCTACGAGCAGTACTTC	CASSRQRAYEQYF
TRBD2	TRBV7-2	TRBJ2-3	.	TGTGCCAGCAGCTTACTAGACGGTAGCGGGGGACCTGGTGGAACGCAGTATTTT	CASSLLDGSGGPGGTQYF
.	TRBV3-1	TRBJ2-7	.	TGTGCCAGCAGCCGAGAAGTATGGTCCTACGAGCAGTACTTC	CASSREVWSYEQYF
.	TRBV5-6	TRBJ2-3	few	TGTGCCAGCAGCCCCAGGACCAGAGGGGATACGCAGTATTTT	CASSPRTRGDTQYF
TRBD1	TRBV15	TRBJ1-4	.	TGTGCCACCAGCGTCCGACAGGGAACTAATGAAAAACTGTTTTTT	CATSVRQGTNEKLFF
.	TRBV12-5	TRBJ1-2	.	TGTGCTAGTGGTCCGCAGGGACTCGTGGGGGGCACCTTC	CASGPQGLVGGTF
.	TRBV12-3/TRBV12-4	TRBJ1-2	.	TGTGCCAGCAGTTTAAAACAGGGAACCTATGGCTACACCTTC	CASSLKQGTYGYTF
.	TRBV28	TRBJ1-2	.	TGTGCCAGCAGAAGGGGTACTAACTATGACTACACCTTC	CASRRGTNYDYTF
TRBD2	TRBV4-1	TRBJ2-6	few	TGCGCCAGCAGCCAGGGTGGAACCGGGAGGACCTCTGGGGCCAACGTCCTGACTTTC	CASSQGGTGRTSGANVLTF
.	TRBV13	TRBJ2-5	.	TGTGCCAGCAGCTTAGGTGGCTTGATACAAGAGACCCAGTACTTC	CASSLGGLIQETQYF
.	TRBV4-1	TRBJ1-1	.	TGCGCCAGCAGCCAAGCCTCCAGCGCGACTGAAGCTTTCTTT	CASSQASSATEAFF
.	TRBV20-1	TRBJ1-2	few	TGCAGTGCTAGAGAGGACAACTCAAGGGGCGGCTACACCTTC	CSAREDNSRGGYTF
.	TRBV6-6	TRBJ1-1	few	TGTGCCAGCAGTTACTCTACCGATCCCCGGAGAGCTTTCTTT	CASSYSTDPRRAFF
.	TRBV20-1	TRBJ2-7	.	TGCAGTGCTAGTGGAGGGGGCGAGTTATTTTCCTACGAGCAGTACTTC	CSASGGGELFSYEQYF
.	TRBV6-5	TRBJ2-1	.	TGTGCCAGCAGGGGCGCCATCTCCTACAATGAGCAGTTCTTC	CASRGAISYNEQFF
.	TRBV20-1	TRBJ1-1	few	TGCAGTGCGGGCAAGGGCCGAGAAGCTTTCTTT	CSAGKGREAFF
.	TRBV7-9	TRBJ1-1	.	TGTGCCAGCAGCTTAGTTTCAGGGCTGGGGACTGAAGCTTTCTTT	CASSLVSGLGTEAFF
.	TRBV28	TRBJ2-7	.	TGTGCCAGCAGTTTAGAGTCAGGGGAATACGAGCAGTACTTC	CASSLESGEYEQYF
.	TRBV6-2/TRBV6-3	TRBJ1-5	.	TGTGCCAGCAGCGACGGACGGTTCAATCAGCCCCAGCATTTT	CASSDGRFNQPQHF
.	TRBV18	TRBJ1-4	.	TGTGCCAGCTCCCTCGGGGGAGGAAGTAATGAAAAACTGTTTTTT	CASSLGGGSNEKLFF
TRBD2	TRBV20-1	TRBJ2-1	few	TGCAGTACTCGGCGGGGGGGACCCCCTGAGCAGTTCTTC	CSTRRGGPPEQFF
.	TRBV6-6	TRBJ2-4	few	TGTGCCAGCAGTGGGTTAGCCAAAAACATTCAGTACTTC	CASSGLAKNIQYF
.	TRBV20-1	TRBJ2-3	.	TGCAGTGCTAGGGCCCACTCGAGCACAGATACGCAGTATTTT	CSARAHSSTDTQYF
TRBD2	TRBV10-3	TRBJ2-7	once	TGTGCCATCAGTGAGTTTCACGGCGGGGGGCGGTACGAGCAGTACTTC	CAISEFHGGGRYEQYF
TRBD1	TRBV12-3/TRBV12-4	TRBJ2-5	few	TGTGCCAGCAGTCCCGCAGGGGGCGAGGAGACCCAGTACTTC	CASSPAGGEETQYF
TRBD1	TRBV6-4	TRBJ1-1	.	TGTGCCAGCAGGCGGGGCCCACAGGGGGCGAGTCAAGCTTTCTTT	CASRRGPQGASQAFF
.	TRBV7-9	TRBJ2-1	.	TGTGCCAGCAGCCAGGCGGGACAGAGAAACAATGAGCAGTTCTTC	CASSQAGQRNNEQFF
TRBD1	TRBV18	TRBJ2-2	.	TGTGCCAGCTCACCACGGACAGGGGGGGACACCGGGGAGCTGTTTTTT	CASSPRTGGDTGELFF
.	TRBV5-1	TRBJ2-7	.	TGCGCCAGCACCGGCAGCGTTGCCTACAATGAGCAGTACTTC	CASTGSVAYNEQYF
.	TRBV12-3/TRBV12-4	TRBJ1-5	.	TGTGCCAGCAGTCCCCTGTGGGGGGGTAATAGCAATCAGCCCCAGCATTTT	CASSPLWGGNSNQPQHF
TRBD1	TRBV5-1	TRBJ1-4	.	TGCGGCAGCAGCCCGACAGGGGAGGGAGAAAAACTGTTTTTT	CGSSPTGEGEKLFF
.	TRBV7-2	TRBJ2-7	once	TGTGCCAGCAGCCGACGGGGGGCGGTCTACGAGCAGTACTTC	CASSRRGAVYEQYF
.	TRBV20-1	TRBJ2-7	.	TGCAGTGCTAGAGATCTCTCGGGACGCACCTACGAGCAGTACTTC	CSARDLSGRTYEQYF
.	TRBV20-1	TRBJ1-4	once	TGCAGTGCGCCGGGACGGTCCCTCCCGGGAGTACTGTTTTTT	CSAPGRSLPGVLFF
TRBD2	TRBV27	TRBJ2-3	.	TGTGCCAGCAGTTTAATGTTTGGCGGGAGTACAGATACGCAGTATTTT	CASSLMFGGSTDTQYF
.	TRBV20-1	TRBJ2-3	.	TGCAGTGCTAGAGATTCGCGGGCAGATGCGCAGTATTTT	CSARDSRADAQYF
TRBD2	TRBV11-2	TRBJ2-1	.	TGTGCCAGCAGCCTATCGGGACTAGCTCTCAATGAGCAGTTCTTC	CASSLSGLALNEQFF
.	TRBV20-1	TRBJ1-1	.	TGCAGTGCTAGAGAACCCGGGACTACAAACACTGAAGCTTTCTTT	CSAREPGTTNTEAFF
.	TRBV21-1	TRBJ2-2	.	TGTGCCAGCAGCCGAAAGACTAGCGGGAGACCCGGGGAGCTGTTTTTT	CASSRKTSGRPGELFF
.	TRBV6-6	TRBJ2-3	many	TGTGCCAGCTCCTCCCAGCGGACCAGCACAGATACGCAGTATTTT	CASSSQRTSTDTQYF
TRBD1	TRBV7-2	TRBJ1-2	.	TGTGCCAGCAGCTTAGAGACAGGGCGACATTATGGCTACACCTTC	CASSLETGRHYGYTF
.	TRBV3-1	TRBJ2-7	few	TGTGCCAGCAGCGTCCCGGGCGGCGAGCAGTACTTC	CASSVPGGEQYF
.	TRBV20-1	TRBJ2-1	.	TGCAGTGCTAGGCGGGACTCGTCCTACGAGCAGTTCTTC	CSARRDSSYEQFF
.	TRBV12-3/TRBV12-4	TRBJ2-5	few	TGTGCCAGCAGTTTGGCAATCATCCAAGAGACCCAGTACTTC	CASSLAIIQETQYF
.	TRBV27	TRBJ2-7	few	TGTGCCAGCAGTTTAAACCTAGTTGGCTACGAGCAGTACTTC	CASSLNLVGYEQYF